This T cell receptor beta chain originates from a study of T cell responses to AZD1222 COVID-19 vaccine. Study results and limitations: Only after the peak T cell response were repertoires sampled. White British people made up most donors, females outnumbered males, and clonal diversity was possibly underestimated.

Assay: immunoSEQ multiplex PCR; the TCRdb copy retains only in-frame clones and omits some. The sample has roughly 93,000 clones, roughly nine tenths seen once. This CDR3 spans 12 amino acids. Germline CDR1 is LGHDT and CDR2 is YNNKEL (reference sequence). V shed 6 bases and J shed 5 bases, with 9 bases lying between them. A word on this clone: The target antigen is unknown.

This specimen consisted of peripheral blood, obtained on day 0 of AZD1222 vaccination. This TCR came from an adult in good health. The rearrangement uses TRBV3-1 (or the pseudogene TRBV3-2) and TRBJ2-3, with D unresolved. CDR3 region: CASSHPGDTQYF. The CDR3 region has the DNA TGTGCCAGCAGTCACCCGGGAGATACGCAGTATTTT.